In this sample, the clone carrying this TCR beta chain turned up once. This CDR3 is built from 16 residues. Germline CDR1 MNHEY, CDR2 SVGEGT. V was pared by 4 bases and J by 2 bases, with 7 bases of the junction left unmatched. This entry belongs to a study of blood T cell repertoires in COVID-19. Background on the study: COVID-19 samples collected from the United States, Italy and Spain covered acute and convalescent phases.

The data were produced by immunoSEQ multiplex PCR, yet TCRdb's version contains in-frame clones alone and is incomplete. The sample lists about 140,000 clones; 84% were seen once. Seattle researchers signed up patients amid active infection and tracked them longitudinally. The V gene is TRBV6-2 or TRBV6-3, the J gene TRBJ1-2; 10 bases map to TRBD1. This receptor was identified in a man under 40 with COVID-19, enrolled during active disease. The sample taken for sequencing was peripheral blood. CDR3 residues: CASSSHDRGPNYGYTF. The CDR3 bases are TGTGCCAGCAGTTCCCACGACAGGGGGCCCAACTATGGCTACACCTTC.